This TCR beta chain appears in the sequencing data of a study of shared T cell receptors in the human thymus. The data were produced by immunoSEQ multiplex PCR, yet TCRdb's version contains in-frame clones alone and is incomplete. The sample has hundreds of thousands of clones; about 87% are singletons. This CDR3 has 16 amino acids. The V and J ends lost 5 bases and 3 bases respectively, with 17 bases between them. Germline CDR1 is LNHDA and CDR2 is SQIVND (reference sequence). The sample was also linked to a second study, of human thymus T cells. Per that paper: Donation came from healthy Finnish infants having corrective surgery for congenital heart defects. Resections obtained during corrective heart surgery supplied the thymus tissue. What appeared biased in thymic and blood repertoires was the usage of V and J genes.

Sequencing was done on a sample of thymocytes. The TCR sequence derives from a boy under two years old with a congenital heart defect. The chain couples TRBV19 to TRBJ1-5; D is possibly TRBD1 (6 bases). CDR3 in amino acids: CASSSTGRGDNQPQHF. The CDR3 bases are TGTGCCAGTAGTTCTACAGGGAGGGGAGACAATCAGCCCCAGCATTTT.